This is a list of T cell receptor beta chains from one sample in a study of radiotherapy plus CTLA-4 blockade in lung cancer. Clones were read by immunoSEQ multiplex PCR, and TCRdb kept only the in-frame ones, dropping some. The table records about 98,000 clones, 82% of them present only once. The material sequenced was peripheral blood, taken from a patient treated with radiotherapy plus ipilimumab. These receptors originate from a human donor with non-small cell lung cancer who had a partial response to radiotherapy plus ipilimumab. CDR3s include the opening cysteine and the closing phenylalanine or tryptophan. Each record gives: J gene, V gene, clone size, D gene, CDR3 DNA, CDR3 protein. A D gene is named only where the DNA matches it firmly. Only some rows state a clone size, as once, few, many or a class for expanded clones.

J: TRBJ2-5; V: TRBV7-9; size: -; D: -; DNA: TGTGCCAGCAGCTTCTGGCAGGGTGAGACCCAGTACTTC; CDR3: CASSFWQGETQYF
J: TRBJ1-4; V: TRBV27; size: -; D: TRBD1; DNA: TGTGCCAGCAGTTCGCAAATAGGACAGGGTGGTGAAAAACTGTTTTTT; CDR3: CASSSQIGQGGEKLFF
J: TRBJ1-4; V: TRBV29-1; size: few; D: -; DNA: TGCAGCGTTCTCGGGGCTAATGAAAAACTGTTTTTT; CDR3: CSVLGANEKLFF
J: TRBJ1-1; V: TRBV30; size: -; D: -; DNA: TGTGCCTGGATTCCCCAGGGGAGGGGGTGGGAAGCTTTCTTT; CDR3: CAWIPQGRGWEAFF
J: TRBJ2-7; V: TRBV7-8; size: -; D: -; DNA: TGTGCCAGCAGCTTCCCTCCAGCGGGACACTTCACCTTC; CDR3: CASSFPPAGHFTF
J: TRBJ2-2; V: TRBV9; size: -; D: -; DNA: TGTGCCAGCAGCGTAGGTCGTCTAGGGAACACCGGGGAGCTGTTTTTT; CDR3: CASSVGRLGNTGELFF
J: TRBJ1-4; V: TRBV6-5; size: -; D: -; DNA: TGTGCCAGCAGCTTACAGGGTAAAAATGAAAAACTGTTTTTT; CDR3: CASSLQGKNEKLFF
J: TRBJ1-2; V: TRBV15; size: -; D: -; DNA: TGTGCCACCAGCCGCGAACAGGGACCAACGTATGGCTACACCTTC; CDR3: CATSREQGPTYGYTF
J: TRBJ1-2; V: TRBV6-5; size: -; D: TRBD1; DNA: TGTGCCAGTGGATGGGACAGCCCGTCAGGGGGCTACACCTTC; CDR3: CASGWDSPSGGYTF
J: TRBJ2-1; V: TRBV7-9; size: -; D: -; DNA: TGTGCCAGCAGCTTAGTTGCTGGGGGCGGGGAGCAGTTCTTC; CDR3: CASSLVAGGGEQFF
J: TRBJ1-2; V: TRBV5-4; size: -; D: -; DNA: TGTGCCAGCACCCTGTGGGGGGGCGGCTACACCTTC; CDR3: CASTLWGGGYTF
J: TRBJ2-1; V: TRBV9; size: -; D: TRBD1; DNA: TGTGCCAGCAATCGACAGGGGGCGGATGAGCAGTTCTTC; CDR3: CASNRQGADEQFF
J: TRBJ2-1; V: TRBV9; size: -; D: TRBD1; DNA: TGTGCCAGCAGCACAGGGGGAGAGGTTTACAATGAGCAGTTCTTC; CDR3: CASSTGGEVYNEQFF
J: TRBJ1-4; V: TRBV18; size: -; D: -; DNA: TGTGCCAGCTCCGCCGGGGGTAGTCATGAAAAACTGTTTTTT; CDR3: CASSAGGSHEKLFF
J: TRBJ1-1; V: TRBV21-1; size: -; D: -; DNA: TGTGCCAGCACCGCTCACCGAACAGAGATGAACACTGAAGCTTTCTTT; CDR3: CASTAHRTEMNTEAFF
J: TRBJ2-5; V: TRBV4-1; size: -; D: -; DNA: TGCGCCAGCAGCCAACCCCTAGGGGAGGTGACCCAGTACTTC; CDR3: CASSQPLGEVTQYF
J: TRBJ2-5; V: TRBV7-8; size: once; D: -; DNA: TGTGCCAGCAGCTTAGACAGCCAAGAGACCCAGTACTTC; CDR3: CASSLDSQETQYF
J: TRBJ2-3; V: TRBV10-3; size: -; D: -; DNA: TGTGCCACCTCGGACAGCCGGGGGGCAGATACGCAGTATTTT; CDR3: CATSDSRGADTQYF
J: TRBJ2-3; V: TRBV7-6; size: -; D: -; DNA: TGTGCCAGCAGCTTAGAGGCGGGGACCACAGATACGCAGTATTTT; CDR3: CASSLEAGTTDTQYF
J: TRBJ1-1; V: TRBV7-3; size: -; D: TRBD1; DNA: TGTGCCAGCAGCTTATTTGAACAGGGGGGGAACACTGAAGCTTTCTTT; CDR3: CASSLFEQGGNTEAFF
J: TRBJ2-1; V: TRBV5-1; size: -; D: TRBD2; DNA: TGCGCCAGTAGCTCCGGTAGGCCTAGCGGGAGTAATGAGCAGTTCTTC; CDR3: CASSSGRPSGSNEQFF
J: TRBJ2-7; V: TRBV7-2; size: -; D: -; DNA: TGTGCCAGCAGCTATAGTGGGTATGGAGCGGAAATAAGCTCCTACGAGCAGTACTTC; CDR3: CASSYSGYGAEISSYEQYF
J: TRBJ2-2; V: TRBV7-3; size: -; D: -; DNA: TGTGCCAGCAGCTTAAGTGGGAGCATATCTCACACCGGGGAGCTGTTTTTT; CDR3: CASSLSGSISHTGELFF
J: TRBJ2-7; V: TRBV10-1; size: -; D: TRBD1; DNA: TGCGCCAGCGGTGGCACCGGGACAGGGCAGGACGAGCAGTACTTC; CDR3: CASGGTGTGQDEQYF
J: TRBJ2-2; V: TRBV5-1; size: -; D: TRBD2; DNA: TGCGCCAGCAGCGCCGGGAGGCTAGCGGGAGTCACCGGGGAGCTGTTTTTT; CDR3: CASSAGRLAGVTGELFF
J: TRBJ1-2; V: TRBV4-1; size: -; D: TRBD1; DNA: TGCGCCAGCAGCCGGACAGGGGGCGCCTCCAACTATGGCTACACCTTC; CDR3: CASSRTGGASNYGYTF
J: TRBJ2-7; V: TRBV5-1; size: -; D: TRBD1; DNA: TGCGCCAGCAGCAGCTGGGACAGGGACCCTTACGAGCAGTACTTC; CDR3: CASSSWDRDPYEQYF
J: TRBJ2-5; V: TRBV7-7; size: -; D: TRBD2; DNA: TGTGCCAGCGGAGGGGCTAGCGGGCAAGAGACCCAGTACTTC; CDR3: CASGGASGQETQYF
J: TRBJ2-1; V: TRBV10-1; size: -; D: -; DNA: TGCGCCAGCAGTAGGGGGAGCAATGAGCAGTTCTTC; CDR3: CASSRGSNEQFF
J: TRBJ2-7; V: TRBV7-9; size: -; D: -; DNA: TGTGCCAGCAGCCGTGGGGGGACGGCCTCCTACGAGCAGTACTTC; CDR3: CASSRGGTASYEQYF
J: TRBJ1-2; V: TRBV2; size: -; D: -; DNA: TGTGCCAGCAGTGGAGAGGATGGGGGCTACACCTTC; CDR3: CASSGEDGGYTF
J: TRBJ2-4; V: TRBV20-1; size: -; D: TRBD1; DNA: TGCAGTGCTTCCGCAGGGGGCATTCAGTACTTC; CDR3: CSASAGGIQYF
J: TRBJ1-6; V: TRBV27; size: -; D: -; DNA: TGTGCCAGCAGGGGGAGGCAAGGACATAATTCACCCCTCCACTTT; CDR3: CASRGRQGHNSPLHF
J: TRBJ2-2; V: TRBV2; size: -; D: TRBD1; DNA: TGTGCCAGCAGGGGGACAGCAAGCACCGGGGAGCTGTTTTTT; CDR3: CASRGTASTGELFF
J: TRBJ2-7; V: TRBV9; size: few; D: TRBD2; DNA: TGTGCCAGCAGCAGAGGCAGTGGGAGGGCCTCCTACGAGCAGTACTTC; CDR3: CASSRGSGRASYEQYF
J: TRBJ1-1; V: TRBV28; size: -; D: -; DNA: TGTGCCAGCAGTCCCCATACTACTCCGAACACTGAAGCTTTCTTT; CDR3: CASSPHTTPNTEAFF
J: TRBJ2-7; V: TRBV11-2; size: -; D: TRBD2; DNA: TGTGCCAGCAGCTCAGGACTAGCGGGAGTCGCCTACGAGCAGTACTTC; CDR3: CASSSGLAGVAYEQYF
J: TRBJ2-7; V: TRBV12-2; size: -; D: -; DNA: TGTGCAAGTCGCTTGGGACTAGCGGGAGTAACTACTTACGAGCAGTACTTC; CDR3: CASRLGLAGVTTYEQYF
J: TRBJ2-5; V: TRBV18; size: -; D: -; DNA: TGTGCCAGCTCACCACCGTGGCCGGAGGGCCAAGAGACCCAGTACTTC; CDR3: CASSPPWPEGQETQYF
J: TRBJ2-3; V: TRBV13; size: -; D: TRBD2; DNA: TGTGCCAGCAGCTCGGGACTAGCGGGATCAGATACGCAGTATTTT; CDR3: CASSSGLAGSDTQYF
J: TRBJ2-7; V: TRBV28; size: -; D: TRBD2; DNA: TGTGCCAGCAGTTTGGGGCTAGCGGTTTCCTACGAGCAGTACTTC; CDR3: CASSLGLAVSYEQYF
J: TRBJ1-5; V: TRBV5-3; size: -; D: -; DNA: TGTGCCAGCGGACTTAAAAGTCCGAATCAGCCCCAGCATTTT; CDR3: CASGLKSPNQPQHF
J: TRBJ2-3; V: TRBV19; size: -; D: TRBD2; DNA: TGTGCCAGTAGACCTAGCGGGAGGAGGGATACGCAGTATTTT; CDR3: CASRPSGRRDTQYF
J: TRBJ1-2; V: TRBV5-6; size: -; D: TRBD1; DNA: TGTGCCAGCAGCTTGGCGGGGACAGACCAGTACTATGGCTACACCTTC; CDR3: CASSLAGTDQYYGYTF
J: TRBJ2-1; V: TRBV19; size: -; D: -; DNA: TGTGCCAGTAGTACGGGACATAGCTCCTACAATGAGCAGTTCTTC; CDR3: CASSTGHSSYNEQFF
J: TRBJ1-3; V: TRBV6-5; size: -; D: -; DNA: TGTGCCAGCAGGGACCACAGGAACTCTGGAAACACCATATATTTT; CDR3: CASRDHRNSGNTIYF
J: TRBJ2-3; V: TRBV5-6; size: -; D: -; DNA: TGTGCCAGCAGCTTAAGCGGGCACACAGATACGCAGTATTTT; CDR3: CASSLSGHTDTQYF
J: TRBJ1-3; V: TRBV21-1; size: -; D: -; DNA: TGTGCCAGCAGCAATAATTCTGGAAACACCATATATTTT; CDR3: CASSNNSGNTIYF
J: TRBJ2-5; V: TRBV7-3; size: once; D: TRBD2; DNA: TGTGCCAGCAGCTTATGGGCGGGAGCTGAGACCCAGTACTTC; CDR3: CASSLWAGAETQYF
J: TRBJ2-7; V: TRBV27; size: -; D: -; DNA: TGTGCCAGCAGTCCCCGTGGAGGGTACGAGCAGTACTTC; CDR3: CASSPRGGYEQYF
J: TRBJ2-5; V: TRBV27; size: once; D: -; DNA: TGTGCCAGCGGAGGGACGGCCAGCCAAGAGACCCAGTACTTC; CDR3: CASGGTASQETQYF
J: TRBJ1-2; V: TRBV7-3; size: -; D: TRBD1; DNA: TGTGCCAGCAGCCAGGGGGGTTCGGGCTATGGCTACACCTTC; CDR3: CASSQGGSGYGYTF